A selection of T cell receptor beta chains follows, all from one sample in a study of blood T cell repertoires in COVID-19. This table comes from immunoSEQ multiplex PCR, and its TCRdb copy is limited to in-frame clones, with some not included. The data hold 90,000 to 150,000 clones, with approximately 80% observed a single time. The specimen was peripheral blood. The receptor source for this set is a human donor in a cohort sampled during active COVID-19. Each CDR3 is given with its conserved first and last residue. A D gene is named only where the DNA matches it firmly. The size entry is marked missing in some rows and otherwise reads once, few, many or a size class.

v_gene: TRBV9; abundance: few; j_gene: TRBJ1-2; d_gene: TRBD1; CDR3nt: TGTGCCAGCAGCGGGGGACAGGGCTGGAACACCTTC; CDR3aa: CASSGGQGWNTF
v_gene: TRBV9; abundance: .; j_gene: TRBJ2-1; d_gene: TRBD2; CDR3nt: TGTGCCAGCAGCCTGACTAGCGGAGGATACAATGAGCAGTTCTTC; CDR3aa: CASSLTSGGYNEQFF
v_gene: TRBV4-1; abundance: .; j_gene: TRBJ1-2; d_gene: TRBD1; CDR3nt: TGCGCCAGCAGCCACGGACAGGGCGATGGCTACACCTTC; CDR3aa: CASSHGQGDGYTF
v_gene: TRBV6-5; abundance: .; j_gene: TRBJ1-1; d_gene: TRBD1; CDR3nt: TGTGCCAGCAGTCTGACAGGGGGTCAGGCAACTGAAGCTTTCTTT; CDR3aa: CASSLTGGQATEAFF
v_gene: TRBV23-1; abundance: .; j_gene: TRBJ2-7; d_gene: TRBD1; CDR3nt: TGCGCCCAGAATGGAGTAGGGGACAGGGCCGATGAGCAGTACTTC; CDR3aa: CAQNGVGDRADEQYF
v_gene: TRBV4-3; abundance: few; j_gene: TRBJ2-7; d_gene: .; CDR3nt: TGCGCCAGCAGCCAAGATCGGTACTCCTACGAGCAGTACTTC; CDR3aa: CASSQDRYSYEQYF
v_gene: TRBV9; abundance: once; j_gene: TRBJ2-3; d_gene: TRBD2; CDR3nt: TGTGCCAGCAGCGCCACCGGGGGGGCTAGCACAGATACGCAGTATTTT; CDR3aa: CASSATGGASTDTQYF
v_gene: TRBV19; abundance: once; j_gene: TRBJ2-7; d_gene: .; CDR3nt: TGTGCCAGTAATCTCAGATCCCACGAGCAGTACTTC; CDR3aa: CASNLRSHEQYF
v_gene: TRBV7-9; abundance: .; j_gene: TRBJ2-3; d_gene: TRBD1; CDR3nt: TGTGCCAGCAGCCCCGGGACAGGGAGCACAGATACGCAGTATTTT; CDR3aa: CASSPGTGSTDTQYF
v_gene: TRBV19; abundance: .; j_gene: TRBJ1-2; d_gene: .; CDR3nt: TGTGCCAGTAGGAGGTCCAGGGGCCATGGCTACACCTTC; CDR3aa: CASRRSRGHGYTF
v_gene: TRBV19; abundance: .; j_gene: TRBJ1-2; d_gene: TRBD1; CDR3nt: TGTGCCAGTAGTATAGGGGGGACAGGGGGCCTCGGCTACACCTTC; CDR3aa: CASSIGGTGGLGYTF
v_gene: TRBV7-2; abundance: .; j_gene: TRBJ2-3; d_gene: TRBD2; CDR3nt: TGTGCCAGCAGGCCTAGCGGGGGGGCGCCAGATACGCAGTATTTT; CDR3aa: CASRPSGGAPDTQYF
v_gene: TRBV28; abundance: .; j_gene: TRBJ1-4; d_gene: TRBD1; CDR3nt: TGTGCCAGCAGGCCCGGGACAGGCAATAATGAAAAACTGTTTTTT; CDR3aa: CASRPGTGNNEKLFF
v_gene: TRBV29-1; abundance: .; j_gene: TRBJ1-2; d_gene: .; CDR3nt: TGCAGCGTTGAAGACAGACTAGGCTACACCTTC; CDR3aa: CSVEDRLGYTF
v_gene: TRBV5-1; abundance: .; j_gene: TRBJ2-1; d_gene: TRBD1; CDR3nt: TGCGCCAGCAGCTCGGGACAGGGGGTCCCTAACAATGAGCAGTTCTTC; CDR3aa: CASSSGQGVPNNEQFF
v_gene: TRBV18; abundance: .; j_gene: TRBJ1-4; d_gene: TRBD1; CDR3nt: TGTGCCAGCTCCGGACAGGCAACTAATGAAAAACTGTTTTTT; CDR3aa: CASSGQATNEKLFF
v_gene: TRBV6-5; abundance: .; j_gene: TRBJ2-3; d_gene: .; CDR3nt: TGTGCCAGCAGTTACTCGGCGGACAAACGCACAGATACGCAGTATTTT; CDR3aa: CASSYSADKRTDTQYF
v_gene: TRBV6-5; abundance: once; j_gene: TRBJ2-5; d_gene: TRBD2; CDR3nt: TGTGCCAGCAGTTACGGGGTATTAGCGGGGGGAGGGACCCAGTACTTC; CDR3aa: CASSYGVLAGGGTQYF
v_gene: TRBV9; abundance: .; j_gene: TRBJ2-7; d_gene: .; CDR3nt: TGTGCCAGCAGCCCACAGGGAGAGGAAACCTACGAGCAGTACTTC; CDR3aa: CASSPQGEETYEQYF
v_gene: TRBV6-4; abundance: .; j_gene: TRBJ1-1; d_gene: TRBD1; CDR3nt: TGTGCCAGCAGTACATGGACAGGGAACACTGAAGCTTTCTTT; CDR3aa: CASSTWTGNTEAFF
v_gene: TRBV21-1; abundance: .; j_gene: TRBJ1-1; d_gene: .; CDR3nt: TGTGCCAGCAGAATTCGTGAAGCTTTCTTT; CDR3aa: CASRIREAFF
v_gene: TRBV4-1; abundance: once; j_gene: TRBJ1-5; d_gene: TRBD1; CDR3nt: TGCGCCAGCAGCCATCAGGGGGTCTGGAATCAGCCCCAGCATTTT; CDR3aa: CASSHQGVWNQPQHF
v_gene: TRBV6-2/TRBV6-3; abundance: .; j_gene: TRBJ1-1; d_gene: .; CDR3nt: TGTGCCAGCAGTACCGGGGTCGATCTCCCAGCTTTCTTT; CDR3aa: CASSTGVDLPAFF
v_gene: TRBV6-4; abundance: .; j_gene: TRBJ2-7; d_gene: .; CDR3nt: TGTGCCAGCATCGACGAATCCAGGACAGAGGCCTACGAGCAGTACTTC; CDR3aa: CASIDESRTEAYEQYF
v_gene: TRBV3-1/TRBV3-2; abundance: .; j_gene: TRBJ1-2; d_gene: .; CDR3nt: TGTGCCAGCAGCCATTGGGGGGGCGGGGACTATGGCTACACCTTC; CDR3aa: CASSHWGGGDYGYTF
v_gene: TRBV13; abundance: .; j_gene: TRBJ1-3; d_gene: .; CDR3nt: TGTGCCAGCAGCTCACTCGCCCTTATCTCTGGAAACACCATATATTTT; CDR3aa: CASSSLALISGNTIYF
v_gene: TRBV4-1; abundance: .; j_gene: TRBJ1-4; d_gene: .; CDR3nt: TGCGCCAGCAGCCAAGTCTACGAAAAACTGTTTTTT; CDR3aa: CASSQVYEKLFF
v_gene: TRBV6-6; abundance: .; j_gene: TRBJ1-5; d_gene: TRBD1; CDR3nt: TGTGCCAGCAGCCGCCCGGGACAGGCCGATCAGCCCCAGCATTTT; CDR3aa: CASSRPGQADQPQHF
v_gene: TRBV2; abundance: .; j_gene: TRBJ2-5; d_gene: TRBD1; CDR3nt: TGTGCCAGCAGTGGGACAGGCGAGACCCAGTACTTC; CDR3aa: CASSGTGETQYF
v_gene: TRBV5-1; abundance: .; j_gene: TRBJ2-7; d_gene: TRBD1; CDR3nt: TGCGCCAGCAGCGTAGAGGACAGGGGTTCCTACGAGCAGTACTTC; CDR3aa: CASSVEDRGSYEQYF
v_gene: TRBV30; abundance: .; j_gene: TRBJ2-6; d_gene: .; CDR3nt: TGTGCCTGGAGCACATCAGCTGGGGCCAACGTCCTGACTTTC; CDR3aa: CAWSTSAGANVLTF
v_gene: TRBV12-3/TRBV12-4; abundance: .; j_gene: TRBJ1-2; d_gene: .; CDR3nt: TGTGCCAGCAGTTTACTGGCTTTGGATGGCTACACCTTC; CDR3aa: CASSLLALDGYTF
v_gene: TRBV18; abundance: .; j_gene: TRBJ2-7; d_gene: TRBD2; CDR3nt: TGTGCCAGCTCCTTACTGGGGACTAGCGGGGATAGCTCCTACGAGCAGTACTTC; CDR3aa: CASSLLGTSGDSSYEQYF
v_gene: TRBV7-2; abundance: .; j_gene: TRBJ2-1; d_gene: TRBD2; CDR3nt: TGTGCCAGCAGCTTAGCGTGGGGGGGGACTAGCGGAATCTACAATGAGCAGTTCTTC; CDR3aa: CASSLAWGGTSGIYNEQFF
v_gene: TRBV19; abundance: .; j_gene: TRBJ1-3; d_gene: .; CDR3nt: TGTGCCAGTAGTTCGACAGTGAGCTCTGGAAACACCATATATTTT; CDR3aa: CASSSTVSSGNTIYF